The clone carrying this TCR beta chain was seen only once. Its antigen remains unidentified. These data are taken from a study of cytomegalovirus exposure and HLA in healthy donors. Broader study findings: Several of the most significant clusters appeared, in a later analysis, to be linked to common viral pathogens. The presence/absence work took it that sequencing depth was about the same across donors.

With 60 Vbeta and 13 Jbeta primers, the PCR was carried out. Authors' data handling: Later analysis identified tens of millions of unique TCR beta chains, approximately 11 million shared. This table comes from immunoSEQ multiplex PCR, and its TCRdb copy is limited to in-frame clones, with some not included. V and J calls and clone size come straight from that table; D and trimming were deduced from the DNA. The data show around 150,000 clones, 79% seen once. Source material: PBMCs. The clonotype comes from a man in his fifties in good health and CMV-seropositive.

CDR3 sequence: CASSDSKGLAGGLNPYEQYF. CDR3 nucleotides: TGTGCCAGCAGTGACTCGAAGGGACTAGCGGGAGGGCTTAACCCCTACGAGCAGTACTTC. The chain recombines TRBV6-4 with TRBJ2-7; TRBD2 matches at 16 bases. The germline gives CDR1 MRHNA, CDR2 SNTAGT. With 0 bases clipped from V and 2 bases from J, the junction kept 10 bases outside the gene matches. CDR3 size: 20 residues.